This T cell receptor beta chain was identified during a study of early stage breast cancer tumors. Study background: The ER+/PR+/HER2- tumors included 7 or 8 ductal and a handful of lobular carcinomas.

Overall study results and limits: Tumors had approximately 2.5-fold higher T cell density and higher clonality than adjacent normal breast tissue. Tumor and normal breast were distinguished via blood comparison in about 90% of the 16 patients. Commonly generated sequences made up most enriched TCRB sequences shared between patients.

Assay used: immunoSEQ multiplex PCR; TCRdb lists only in-frame clones, some missing. This sample has under 45,000 clones, with less than 80% found just once. This clone was found once. Its antigen is undetermined. V shed 4 bases and J shed 6 bases, with 16 bases lying between them. The CDR3 is 15 amino acids. Germline V CDR1 and CDR2: SGHRS, YFSETQ. V and J are TRBV5-1 and TRBJ2-2, with a possible D match to TRBD1 (5 bases). The sample consisted of blood. The origin of this receptor is a person aged 55 to 69 with breast cancer. This CDR3 reads CASSTRRARAGELFF. DNA of the CDR3: TGCGCCAGCAGCACTCGCAGGGCCCGAGCCGGGGAGCTGTTTTTT.